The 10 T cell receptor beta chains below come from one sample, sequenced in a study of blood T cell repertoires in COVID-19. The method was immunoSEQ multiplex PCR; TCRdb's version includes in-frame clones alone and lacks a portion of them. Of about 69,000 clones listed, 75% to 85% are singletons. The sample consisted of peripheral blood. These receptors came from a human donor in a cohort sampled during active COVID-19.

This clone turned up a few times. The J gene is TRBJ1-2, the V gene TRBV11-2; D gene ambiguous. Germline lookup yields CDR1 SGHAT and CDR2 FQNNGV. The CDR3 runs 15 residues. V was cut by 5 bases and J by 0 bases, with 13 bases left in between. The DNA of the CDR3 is TGTGCCAGCAGCCCAGGAAGCGGTACTAACTATGGCTACACCTTC. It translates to CASSPGSGTNYGYTF.

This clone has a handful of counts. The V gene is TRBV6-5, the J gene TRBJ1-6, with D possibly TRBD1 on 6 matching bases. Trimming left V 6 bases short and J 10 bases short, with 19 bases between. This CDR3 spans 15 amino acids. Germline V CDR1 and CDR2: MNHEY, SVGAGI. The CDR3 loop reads CASRPGTPENSPLHF. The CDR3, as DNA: TGTGCCAGCAGACCCGGGACACCCGAGAACTCACCCCTCCACTTT.

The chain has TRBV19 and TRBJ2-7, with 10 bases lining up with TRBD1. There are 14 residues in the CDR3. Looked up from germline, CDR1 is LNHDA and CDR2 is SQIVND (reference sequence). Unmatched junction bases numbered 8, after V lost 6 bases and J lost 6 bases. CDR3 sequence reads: CASSFVGTGVEQYF. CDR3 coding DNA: TGTGCCAGTAGCTTCGTTGGGACAGGGGTCGAGCAGTACTTC.

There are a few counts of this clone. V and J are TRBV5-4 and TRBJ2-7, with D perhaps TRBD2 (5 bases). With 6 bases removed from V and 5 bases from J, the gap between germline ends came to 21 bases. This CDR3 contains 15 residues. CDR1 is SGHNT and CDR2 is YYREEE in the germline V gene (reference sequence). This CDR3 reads CASTSLDEGSNEQYF. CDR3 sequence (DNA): TGTGCCAGCACTAGCTTGGACGAAGGGTCCAACGAGCAGTACTTC. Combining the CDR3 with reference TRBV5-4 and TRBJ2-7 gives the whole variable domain ETGVTQSPTHLIKTRGQQVTLRCSSQSGHNTVSWYQQALGQGPQFIFQYYREEENGRGNFPPRFSGLQFPNYSSELNVNALELDDSALYLCASTSLDEGSNEQYFGPGTRLTVT.

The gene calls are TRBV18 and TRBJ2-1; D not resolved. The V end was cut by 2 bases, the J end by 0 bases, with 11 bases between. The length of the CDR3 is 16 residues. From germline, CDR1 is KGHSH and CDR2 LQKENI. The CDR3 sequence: CASSPYTPSSYNEQFF. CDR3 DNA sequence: TGTGCCAGCTCACCATATACCCCGAGCTCCTACAATGAGCAGTTCTTC.

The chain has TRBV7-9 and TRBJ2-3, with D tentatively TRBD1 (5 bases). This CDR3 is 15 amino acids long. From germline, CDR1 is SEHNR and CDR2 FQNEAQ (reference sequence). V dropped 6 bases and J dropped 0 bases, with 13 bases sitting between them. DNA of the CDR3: TGTGCCAGCAGGGGTCAGGGTTCCAGCACAGATACGCAGTATTTT. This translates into CASRGQGSSTDTQYF.

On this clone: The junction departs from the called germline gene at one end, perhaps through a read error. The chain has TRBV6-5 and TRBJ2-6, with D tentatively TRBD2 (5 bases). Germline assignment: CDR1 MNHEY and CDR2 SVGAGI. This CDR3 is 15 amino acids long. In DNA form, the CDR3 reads TGTGCCAGCAGTAACTCTAGAGGGTGGGCCAACGTCCTGACTTTC. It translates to CASSNSRGWANVLTF.

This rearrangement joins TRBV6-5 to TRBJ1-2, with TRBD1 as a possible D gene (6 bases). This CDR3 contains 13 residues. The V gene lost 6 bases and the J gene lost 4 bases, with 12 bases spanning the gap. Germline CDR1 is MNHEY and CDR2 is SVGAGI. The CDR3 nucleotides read TGTGCCAGCAGCTCGACAGGATCCTATGGCTACACCTTC. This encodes CASSSTGSYGYTF.

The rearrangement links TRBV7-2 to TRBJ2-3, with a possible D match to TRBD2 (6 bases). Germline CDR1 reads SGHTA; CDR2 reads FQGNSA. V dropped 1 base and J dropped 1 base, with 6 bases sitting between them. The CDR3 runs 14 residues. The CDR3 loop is CASSLGLGTDTQYF. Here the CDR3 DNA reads TGTGCCAGCAGCTTAGGACTAGGCACAGATACGCAGTATTTT.

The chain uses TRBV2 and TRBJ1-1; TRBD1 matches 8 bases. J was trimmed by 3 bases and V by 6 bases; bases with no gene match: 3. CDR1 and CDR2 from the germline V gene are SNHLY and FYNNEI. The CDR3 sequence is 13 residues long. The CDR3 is CASRTGGYTEAFF. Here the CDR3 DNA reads TGTGCCAGCAGAACAGGGGGTTACACTGAAGCTTTCTTT.